This T cell receptor (beta chain) stems from a study of shared clonotypes between healthy human individuals. Positively selected for CCR7, the CD45RO-negative cells used as naive CD8 cells excluded terminally differentiated effector memory CD45RA+ cells. Data came from immunoSEQ multiplex PCR; TCRdb stores just in-frame clones and leaves some out. The table lists approximately 2,000,000 clones, roughly 93% of them singletons, with 1.5% to 2% in the top ten. The CDR3 is 16 residues long. The germline V and J ends were trimmed by 2 bases and 2 bases, with 13 bases remaining between them. CDR1 and CDR2 (germline): SEHNR, FQNEAQ (reference sequence).

Sequenced input: naive CD8+ T cells from PBMCs. This chain uses TRBV7-9 with TRBJ2-1, with a weak D call TRBD1 (7 bases). The clonotype originates from a man younger than 30 in good health. Some clones in this sample may be carry-over from other donors' samples. The CDR3: CASSLLGGTAYNEQFF. In nucleotides, the CDR3 is TGTGCCAGCAGCTTATTGGGCGGGACAGCCTACAATGAGCAGTTCTTC.